This T cell receptor (beta chain) was recovered during a study of cytomegalovirus exposure and HLA in healthy donors. The study's findings and limits: Further analysis was carried out later, and it showed several of the most significant clusters appearing linked to common viral pathogens. There were under 200 TCR beta chains listed as cytomegalovirus-associated.

This CDR3 is 16 amino acids long. Germline V lookup: CDR1 PRHDT, CDR2 FYEKMQ (reference sequence). V lost 5 bases to trimming and J lost 2 bases; unmatched junction nucleotides: 5. This clone was observed a single time. Antigen specificity is unknown. The PCR contained 60 Vbeta and 13 Jbeta primers. TCRdb keeps only in-frame clones here, not all; method: immunoSEQ multiplex PCR. The sample has approximately 100,000 clones; roughly 71% are singletons. The chain combines TRBV13 with TRBJ1-6; 8 bases line up with TRBD1. The sample comprised PBMCs. The origin of this receptor is a woman aged 40-49 years in good health and CMV-seronegative. In DNA, the CDR3 is TGTGCCAGCAGCATAACAGGGGGGGCCTATAATTCACCCCTCCACTTT. Translation gives CASSITGGAYNSPLHF.